What follows describes a single T cell receptor beta chain. TCRdb reanalysed the RT-PCR reads using MiXCR and keeps one entry per CDR3 protein. The sample lists some 550,000 distinct CDR3 sequences, roughly 25% occurring once. This sample was included in a study of response to subunit inactivated influenza vaccine. V lost 5 bases to trimming and J lost 3 bases, with 15 bases between them. CDR3 size: 15 residues. The V gene's germline CDR1 is SGHAT and CDR2 FQNNGV. In addition, the sample was reused for a study of T cells expressing NK-cell markers. That work states: Template switching by 5'RACE with UMIs generated the TCR beta cDNA. Just one sequenced donor of eight was HCMV-seronegative, while seven were seropositive. Sorting was limited to alpha-beta TCR-expressing T cells with an anti-gamma-delta TCR antibody in several experiments. As a fraction of CD8+ T cells, dominant NKG2C+ clonotypes reached roughly 1.0-7.0% in 5 or 6 donors. These clonotypes also led the CD3+CD56-NKG2C+ fraction in a handful of donors.

This chain uses TRBV11-2 with TRBJ2-3; D tentatively fits TRBD1 or TRBD2 (6 bases each). This clonotype was obtained from a man between 50 and 59 years old who received an inactivated influenza vaccine. The sequenced sample was CD4+ T cells sorted from PBMCs, obtained 11 to 12 days after vaccination. As DNA, the CDR3 is TGTGCCAGCAGCGCAGCGGGCCAGGGGACAGATACGCAGTATTTT. Its translation: CASSAAGQGTDTQYF.